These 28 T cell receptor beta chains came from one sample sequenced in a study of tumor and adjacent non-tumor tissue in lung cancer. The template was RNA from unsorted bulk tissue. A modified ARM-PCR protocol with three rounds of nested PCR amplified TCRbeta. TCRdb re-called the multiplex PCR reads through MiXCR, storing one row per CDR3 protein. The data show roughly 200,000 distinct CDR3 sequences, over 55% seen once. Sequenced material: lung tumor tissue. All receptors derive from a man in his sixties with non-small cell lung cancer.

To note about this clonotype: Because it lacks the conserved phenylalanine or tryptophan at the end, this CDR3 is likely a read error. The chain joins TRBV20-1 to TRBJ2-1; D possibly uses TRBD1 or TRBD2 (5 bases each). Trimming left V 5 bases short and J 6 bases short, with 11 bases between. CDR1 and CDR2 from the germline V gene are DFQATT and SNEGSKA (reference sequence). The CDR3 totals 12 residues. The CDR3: CSAPRGPNEQFL. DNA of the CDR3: TGCAGTGCTCCGAGGGGCCCCAATGAGCAGTTCCTC.

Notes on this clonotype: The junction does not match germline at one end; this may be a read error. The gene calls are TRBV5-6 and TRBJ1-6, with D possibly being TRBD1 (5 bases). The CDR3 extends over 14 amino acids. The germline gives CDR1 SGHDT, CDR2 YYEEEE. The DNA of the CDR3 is TGTGCCAGCAGCTTTCGACAGAGCAATTCACCCATCCACTTT. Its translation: CASSFRQSNSPIHF.

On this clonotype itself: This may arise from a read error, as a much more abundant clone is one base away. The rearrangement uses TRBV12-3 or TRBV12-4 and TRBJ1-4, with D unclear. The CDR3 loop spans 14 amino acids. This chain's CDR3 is CASTLQRFNAKLFF. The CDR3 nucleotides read TGTGCCAGCACCCTGCAAAGGTTTAATGCAAAACTGTTTTTT.

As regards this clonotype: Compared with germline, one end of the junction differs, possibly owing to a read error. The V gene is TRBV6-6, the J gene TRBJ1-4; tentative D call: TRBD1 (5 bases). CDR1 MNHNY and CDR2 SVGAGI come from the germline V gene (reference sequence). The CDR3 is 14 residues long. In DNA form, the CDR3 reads TGTGCCAGCAATTACGGACATAGTGGCGAAAAACTGTTTTTT. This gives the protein CASNYGHSGEKLFF.

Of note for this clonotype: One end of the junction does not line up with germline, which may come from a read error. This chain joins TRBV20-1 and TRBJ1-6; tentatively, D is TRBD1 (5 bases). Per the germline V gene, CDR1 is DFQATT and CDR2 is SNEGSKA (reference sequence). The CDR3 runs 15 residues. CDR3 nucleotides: TGCATTGCTAACGAGCAATGGGGGGTCGAGGCGCCCCTCCACTTT. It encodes CIANEQWGVEAPLHF.

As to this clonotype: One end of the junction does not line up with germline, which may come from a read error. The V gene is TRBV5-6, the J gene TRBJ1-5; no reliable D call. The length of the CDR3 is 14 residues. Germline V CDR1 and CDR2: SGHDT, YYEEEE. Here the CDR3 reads CARSLGSSNQPQHF. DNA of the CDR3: TGCGCCAGAAGCTTGGGAAGTAGCAATCAGCCCCAGCATTTT.

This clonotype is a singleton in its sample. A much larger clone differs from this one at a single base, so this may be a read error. CDR3: CSARVSGSYNEQFF. The CDR3 DNA follows: TGCAGTGCTAGGGTATCGGGAAGCTACAATGAGCAGTTCTTC. The chain recombines TRBV20-1 with TRBJ2-1; TRBD2 might be the D (5 bases). The CDR3 covers 14 residues. V was trimmed by 3 bases and J by 3 bases, leaving 12 bases between them. In germline, CDR1 is DFQATT, CDR2 SNEGSKA (reference sequence).

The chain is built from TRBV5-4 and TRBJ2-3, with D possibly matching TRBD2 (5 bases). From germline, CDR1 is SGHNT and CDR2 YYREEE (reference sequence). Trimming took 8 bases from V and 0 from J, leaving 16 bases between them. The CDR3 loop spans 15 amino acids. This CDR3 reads CASSPDSSSTDTQYF. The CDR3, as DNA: TGTGCCAGTAGTCCGGACTCGAGTAGCACAGATACGCAGTATTTT. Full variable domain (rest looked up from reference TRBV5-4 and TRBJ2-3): ETGVTQSPTHLIKTRGQQVTLRCSSQSGHNTVSWYQQALGQGPQFIFQYYREEENGRGNFPPRFSGLQFPNYSSELNVNALELDDSALYLCASSPDSSSTDTQYFGPGTRLTVL.

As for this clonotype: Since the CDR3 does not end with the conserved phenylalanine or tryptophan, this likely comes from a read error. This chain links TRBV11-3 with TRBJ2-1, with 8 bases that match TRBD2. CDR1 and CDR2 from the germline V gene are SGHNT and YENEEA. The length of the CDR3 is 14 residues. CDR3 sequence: CASSQGLVLNEQFL. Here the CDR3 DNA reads TGTGCCAGCAGCCAGGGACTAGTCTTGAATGAACAGTTCTTA.

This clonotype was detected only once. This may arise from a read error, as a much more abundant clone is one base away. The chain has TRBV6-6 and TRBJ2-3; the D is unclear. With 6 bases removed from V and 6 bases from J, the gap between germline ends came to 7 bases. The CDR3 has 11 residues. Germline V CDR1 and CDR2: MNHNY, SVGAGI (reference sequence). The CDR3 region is CASRNSDTQYF. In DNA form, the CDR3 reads TGTGCCAGCAGAAATAGTGATACGCAGTATTTT.

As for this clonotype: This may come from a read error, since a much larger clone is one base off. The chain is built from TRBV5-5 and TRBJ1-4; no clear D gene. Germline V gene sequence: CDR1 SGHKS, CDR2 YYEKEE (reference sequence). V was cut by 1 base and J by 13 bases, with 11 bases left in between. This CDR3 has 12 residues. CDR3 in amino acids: CASSLHRVTLFF. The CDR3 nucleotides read TGTGCCAGCAGCTTGCACCGGGTAACACTGTTTTTT.

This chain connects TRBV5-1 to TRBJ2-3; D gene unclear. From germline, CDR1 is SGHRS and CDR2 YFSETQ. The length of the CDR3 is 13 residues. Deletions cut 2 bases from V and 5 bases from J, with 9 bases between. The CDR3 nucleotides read TGCGCCAGCAGCTTACGATTGGAAGATACGCAGTATTTT. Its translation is CASSLRLEDTQYF.

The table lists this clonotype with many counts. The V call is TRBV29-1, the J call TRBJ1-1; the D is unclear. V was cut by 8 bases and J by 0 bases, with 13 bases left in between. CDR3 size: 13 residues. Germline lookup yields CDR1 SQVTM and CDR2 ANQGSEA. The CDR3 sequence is CSLERGLNTEAFF. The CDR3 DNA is TGCAGCCTCGAACGGGGTTTGAACACTGAAGCTTTCTTT.

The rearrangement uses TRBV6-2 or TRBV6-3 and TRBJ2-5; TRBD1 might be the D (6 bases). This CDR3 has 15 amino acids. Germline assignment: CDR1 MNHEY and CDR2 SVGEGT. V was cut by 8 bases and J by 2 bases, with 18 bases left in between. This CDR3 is CASRRRDTLQETQYF. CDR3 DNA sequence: TGTGCCAGCCGGCGTAGGGACACATTACAAGAGACCCAGTACTTC.

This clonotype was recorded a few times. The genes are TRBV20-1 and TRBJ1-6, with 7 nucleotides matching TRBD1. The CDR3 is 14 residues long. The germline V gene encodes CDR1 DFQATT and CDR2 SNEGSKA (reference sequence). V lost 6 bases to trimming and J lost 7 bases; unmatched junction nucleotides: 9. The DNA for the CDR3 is TGCAGTGCGCACGCCGGGACAGCAAATTCACCCCTCCACTTT. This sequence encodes CSAHAGTANSPLHF.

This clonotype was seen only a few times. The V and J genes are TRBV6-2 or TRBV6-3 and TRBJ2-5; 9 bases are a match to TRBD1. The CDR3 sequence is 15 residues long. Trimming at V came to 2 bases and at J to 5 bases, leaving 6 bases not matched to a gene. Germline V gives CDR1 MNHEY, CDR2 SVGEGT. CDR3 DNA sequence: TGTGCCAGCAGTTACGGGGACAGGGAAATGGAGACCCAGTACTTC. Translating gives CASSYGDREMETQYF.

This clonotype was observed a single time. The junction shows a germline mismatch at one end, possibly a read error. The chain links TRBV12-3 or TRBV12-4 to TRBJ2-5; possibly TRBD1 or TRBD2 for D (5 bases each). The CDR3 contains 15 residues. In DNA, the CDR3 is TGTACCAGCAGCCCCTGGGGGTGGGGACAAGAGACCCAGTACTTC. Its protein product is CTSSPWGWGQETQYF.

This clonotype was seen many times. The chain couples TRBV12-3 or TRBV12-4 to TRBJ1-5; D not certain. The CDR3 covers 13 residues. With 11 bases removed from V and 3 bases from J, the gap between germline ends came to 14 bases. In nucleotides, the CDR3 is TGTGCCTGCCAGTCTCGACACAATCAGCCCCAGCATTTT. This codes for CACQSRHNQPQHF.

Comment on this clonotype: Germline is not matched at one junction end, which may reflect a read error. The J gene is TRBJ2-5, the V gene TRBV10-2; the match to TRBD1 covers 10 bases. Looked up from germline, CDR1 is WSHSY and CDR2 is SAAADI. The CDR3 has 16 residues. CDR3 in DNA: TGCGCCGGCAGTGAGAGACAGGGGGCGAATCAAGAGACCCAGTACTTC. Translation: CAGSERQGANQETQYF.

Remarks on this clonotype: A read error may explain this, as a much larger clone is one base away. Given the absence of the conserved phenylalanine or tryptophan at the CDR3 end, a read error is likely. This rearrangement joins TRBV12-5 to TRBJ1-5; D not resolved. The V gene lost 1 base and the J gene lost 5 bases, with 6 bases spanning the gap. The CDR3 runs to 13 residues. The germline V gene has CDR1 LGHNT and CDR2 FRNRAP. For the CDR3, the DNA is TGTGCTAGTGGTTTGGAAATCTATCAGCCCCAGCATTAT. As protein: CASGLEIYQPQHY.

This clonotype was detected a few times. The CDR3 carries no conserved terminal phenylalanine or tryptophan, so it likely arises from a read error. The CDR3 DNA reads TGTGCCAGCAGTTTTCGACAGTTGAGGGGTGGCGGAGAGACCCAGTACTTA. Its translation is CASSFRQLRGGGETQYL. The rearrangement links TRBV12-3 or TRBV12-4 to TRBJ2-5; D possibly uses TRBD1 or TRBD2 (5 bases each). This CDR3 region has 17 residues. Trimming removed 3 bases at V and 4 bases at J, with 21 bases between.

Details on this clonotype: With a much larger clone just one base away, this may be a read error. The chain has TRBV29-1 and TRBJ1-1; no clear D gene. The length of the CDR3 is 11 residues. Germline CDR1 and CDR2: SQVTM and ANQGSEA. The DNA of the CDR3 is TGCAGCGGAACGGTGAACACTGAAACTTTCTTT. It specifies CSGTVNTETFF.

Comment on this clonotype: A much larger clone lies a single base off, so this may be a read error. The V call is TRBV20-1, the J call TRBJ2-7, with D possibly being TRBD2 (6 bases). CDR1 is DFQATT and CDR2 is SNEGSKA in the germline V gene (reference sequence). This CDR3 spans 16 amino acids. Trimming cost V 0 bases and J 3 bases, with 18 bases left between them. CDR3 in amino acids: CSARDRGSGPLYEQYF. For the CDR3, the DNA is TGCAGTGCTAGAGATAGAGGTAGCGGACCCCTCTACGAGCAGTACTTC.

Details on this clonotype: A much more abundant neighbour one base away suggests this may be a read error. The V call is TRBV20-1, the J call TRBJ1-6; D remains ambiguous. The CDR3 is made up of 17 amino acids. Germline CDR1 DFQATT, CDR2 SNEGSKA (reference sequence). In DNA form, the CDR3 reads TGCAGTGCTAGAGATCTGGCGGCGAGCTCCTATAATTCACCCCTCCAGTTT. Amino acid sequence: CSARDLAASSYNSPLQF.

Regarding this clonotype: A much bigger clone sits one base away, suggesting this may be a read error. As DNA, the CDR3 is TGTGCCAGCAGTTTCCGCCATAGCGGCGAAAAACTGTTTTTT. Amino acid sequence: CASSFRHSGEKLFF. This chain uses TRBV12-3 or TRBV12-4 with TRBJ1-4; no definite D call. The CDR3 has 14 amino acids. V gave up 3 bases and J gave up 8 bases, with 13 bases separating them.

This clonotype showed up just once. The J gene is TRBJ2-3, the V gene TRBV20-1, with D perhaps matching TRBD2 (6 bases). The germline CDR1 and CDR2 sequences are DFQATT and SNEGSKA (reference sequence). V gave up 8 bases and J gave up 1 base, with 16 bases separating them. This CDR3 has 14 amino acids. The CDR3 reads CSPKEASGTDTQYF. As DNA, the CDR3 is TGCAGTCCAAAGGAGGCTAGCGGCACAGATACGCAGTATTTT.

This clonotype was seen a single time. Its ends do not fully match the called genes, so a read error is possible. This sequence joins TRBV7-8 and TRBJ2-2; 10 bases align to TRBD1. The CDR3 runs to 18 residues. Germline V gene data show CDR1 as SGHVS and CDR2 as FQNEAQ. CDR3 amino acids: CVSSPPGQGTVGTGQLFF. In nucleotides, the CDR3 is TGTGTCAGCAGCCCACCGGGACAGGGGACGGTTGGCACCGGGCAGCTGTTTTTT.

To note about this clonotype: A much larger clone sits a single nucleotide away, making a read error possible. The CDR3: CASRWGGGGKLFF. The DNA of the CDR3 is TGTGCCAGCAGGTGGGGGGGAGGGGGAAAACTGTTTTTT. The chain combines TRBV6-6 with TRBJ1-4; tentatively, D is TRBD1 (6 bases). Trimming cost V 6 bases and J 10 bases, with 15 bases left between them. The germline V gene has CDR1 MNHNY and CDR2 SVGAGI (reference sequence). The CDR3 is made up of 13 amino acids.